This T cell receptor beta chain appears in the sequencing data of a study of T cell changes during pregnancy in multiple sclerosis. The assay was immunoSEQ multiplex PCR, and TCRdb's table has in-frame clones only and misses some. The sample carries more than 30,000 clones, around 90% recorded once. Germline assignment: CDR1 SQVTM and CDR2 ANQGSEA. This CDR3 is built from 12 residues. V was trimmed by 4 bases and J by 2 bases, leaving 8 bases between them. V and J are TRBV29-1 and TRBJ1-2; D not certain. Here the sequenced sample was CD4+ T cells from peripheral blood mononuclear cells, taken before pregnancy. The sequence was collected from a female donor with multiple sclerosis, enrolled in a pregnancy study. The CDR3 loop reads CSVGRSNYGYTF. Here the CDR3 DNA reads TGCAGCGTTGGTCGGTCGAACTATGGCTACACCTTC. Full variable domain (rest looked up from reference TRBV29-1 and TRBJ1-2): SAVISQKPSRDICQRGTSLTIQCQVDSQVTMMFWYRQQPGQSLTLIATANQGSEATYESGFVIDKFPISRPNLTFSTLTVSNMSPEDSSIYLCSVGRSNYGYTFGSGTRLTVV.